This record concerns one TCR beta chain sequence. No antigen is known for it. TCRdb's copy holds only in-frame clones and misses some; the assay was immunoSEQ multiplex PCR. Here the sample spans approximately 190,000 clones, more than 80% being singletons. This entry is derived from a study of T cell responses to AZD1222 COVID-19 vaccine. V dropped 6 bases and J dropped 4 bases, with 18 bases sitting between them. The V gene's germline CDR1 is MDHEN and CDR2 SYDVKM. The CDR3 sequence is 15 residues long. Points from the study as a whole: The number of AZD1222 recipients seropositive at baseline was only 5 to 7. Variant regions that are unmutated are reportedly the target of nearly half of spike-specific TCRs.

The chain uses TRBV28 and TRBJ2-5; possibly TRBD2 for D (5 bases). This receptor was identified in an adult who received the MenACWY meningococcal vaccine as a control. The sample consisted of peripheral blood, taken 28 days after the second dose of the MenACWY control vaccine. Here the CDR3 reads CASRSPGTLGETQYF. CDR3 sequence (DNA): TGTGCCAGCAGATCGCCGGGAACGCTAGGAGAGACCCAGTACTTC. The full variable domain, in which reference TRBV28 and TRBJ2-5 provide the parts outside the CDR3, is DVKVTQSSRYLVKRTGEKVFLECVQDMDHENMFWYRQDPGLGLRLIYFSYDVKMKEKGDIPEGYSVSREKKERFSLILESASTNQTSMYLCASRSPGTLGETQYFGPGTRLLVL.